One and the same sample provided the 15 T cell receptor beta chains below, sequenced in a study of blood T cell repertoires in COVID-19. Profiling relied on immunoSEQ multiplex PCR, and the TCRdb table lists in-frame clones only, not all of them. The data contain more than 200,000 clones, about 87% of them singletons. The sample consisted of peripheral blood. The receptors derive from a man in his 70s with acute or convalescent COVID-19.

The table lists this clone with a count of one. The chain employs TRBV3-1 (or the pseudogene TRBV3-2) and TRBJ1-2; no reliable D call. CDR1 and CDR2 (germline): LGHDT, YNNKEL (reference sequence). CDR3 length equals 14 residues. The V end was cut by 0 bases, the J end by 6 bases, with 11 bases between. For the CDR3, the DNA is TGTGCCAGCAGCCAAGAGCCGGGAACAAATGGCTACACCTTC. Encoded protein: CASSQEPGTNGYTF.

In DNA, the CDR3 is TGTGCCACCAGTGATTTTGTGGGCAGGGGCGACCGAGAGACCCAGTACTTC. This translates into CATSDFVGRGDRETQYF. The chain uses TRBV24-1 and TRBJ2-5; weak D call: TRBD1 (6 bases). CDR1 is KGHDR, CDR2 SFDVKD, per germline. The V and J ends lost 1 base and 4 bases respectively, with 18 bases between them. The CDR3 has 17 residues.

The CDR3 reads CASSLPHRGEGELFF. DNA of the CDR3: TGTGCCAGCAGTTTACCCCACAGGGGCGAGGGGGAGCTGTTTTTT. This rearrangement joins TRBV28 to TRBJ2-2; 7 bases are a match to TRBD1. After removal of 2 bases from V and 8 bases from J, the junction contained 8 bases not matched to a gene. Germline assignment: CDR1 MDHEN and CDR2 SYDVKM. This CDR3 region has 15 residues.

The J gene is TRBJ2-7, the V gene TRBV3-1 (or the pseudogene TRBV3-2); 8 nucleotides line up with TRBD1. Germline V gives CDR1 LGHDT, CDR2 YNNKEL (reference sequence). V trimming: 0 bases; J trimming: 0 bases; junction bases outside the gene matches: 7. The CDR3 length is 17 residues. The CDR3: CASSQDGDRGYSYEQYF. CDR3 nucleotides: TGTGCCAGCAGCCAAGATGGAGACAGGGGATACTCCTACGAGCAGTACTTC.

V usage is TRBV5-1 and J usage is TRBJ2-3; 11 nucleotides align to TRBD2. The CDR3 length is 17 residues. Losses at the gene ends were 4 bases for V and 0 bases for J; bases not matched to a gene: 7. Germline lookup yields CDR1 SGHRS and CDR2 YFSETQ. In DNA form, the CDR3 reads TGCGCCAGCAGCGGCGGGACTAGCGGACCGAGCACAGATACGCAGTATTTT. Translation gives CASSGGTSGPSTDTQYF. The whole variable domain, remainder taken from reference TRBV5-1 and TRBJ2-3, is KAGVTQTPRYLIKTRGQQVTLSCSPISGHRSVSWYQQTPGQGLQFLFEYFSETQRNKGNFPGRFSGRQFSNSRSEMNVSTLELGDSALYLCASSGGTSGPSTDTQYFGPGTRLTVL.

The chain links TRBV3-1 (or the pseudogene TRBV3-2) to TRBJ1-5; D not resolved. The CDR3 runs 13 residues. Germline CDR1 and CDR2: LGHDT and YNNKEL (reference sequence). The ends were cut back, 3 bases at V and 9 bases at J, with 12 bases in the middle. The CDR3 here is CASSHGRGGPQHF. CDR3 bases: TGTGCCAGCAGCCATGGACGGGGAGGGCCCCAGCATTTT.

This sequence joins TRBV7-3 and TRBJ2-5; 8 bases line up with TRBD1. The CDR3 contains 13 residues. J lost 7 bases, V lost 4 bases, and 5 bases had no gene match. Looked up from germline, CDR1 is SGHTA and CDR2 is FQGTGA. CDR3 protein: CASSSKTGGTQYF. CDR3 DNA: TGTGCCAGCAGCTCGAAAACAGGGGGGACCCAGTACTTC.

CDR3 in DNA: TGCGCCAGCAGCCAGTTACGAGCGGGAGTTTACACCGGGGAGCTGTTTTTT. Translation: CASSQLRAGVYTGELFF. This chain uses TRBV4-1 with TRBJ2-2, with 8 bases matching TRBD2. The V and J ends lost 3 bases and 3 bases, in that order; junction bases with no gene match: 9. The CDR3 extends over 17 amino acids. Germline V gives CDR1 MGHRA, CDR2 YSYEKL.

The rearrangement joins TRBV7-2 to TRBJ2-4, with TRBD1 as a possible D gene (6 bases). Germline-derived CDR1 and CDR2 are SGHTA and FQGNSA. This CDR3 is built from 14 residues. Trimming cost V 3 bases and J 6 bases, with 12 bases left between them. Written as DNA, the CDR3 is TGTGCCAGCAGCTTGGACGTAGGGGGAAACATTCAGTACTTC. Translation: CASSLDVGGNIQYF. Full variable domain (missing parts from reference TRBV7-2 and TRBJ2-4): GAGVSQSPSNKVTEKGKDVELRCDPISGHTALYWYRQSLGQGLEFLIYFQGNSAPDKSGLPSDRFSAERTGGSVSTLTIQRTQQEDSAVYLCASSLDVGGNIQYFGAGTRLSVL.

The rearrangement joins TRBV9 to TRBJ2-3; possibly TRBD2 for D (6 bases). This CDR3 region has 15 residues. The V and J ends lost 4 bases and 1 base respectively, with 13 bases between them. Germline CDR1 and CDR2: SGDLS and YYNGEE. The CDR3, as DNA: TGTGCCAGCAGCTCTATAGCGGCAGGCACAGATACGCAGTATTTT. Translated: CASSSIAAGTDTQYF.

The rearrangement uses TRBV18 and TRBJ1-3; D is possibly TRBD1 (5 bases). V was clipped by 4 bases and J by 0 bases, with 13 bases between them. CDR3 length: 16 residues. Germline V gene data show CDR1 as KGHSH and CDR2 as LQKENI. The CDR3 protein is CASSLLTASSGNTIYF. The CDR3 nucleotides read TGTGCCAGCTCACTACTGACAGCCAGCTCTGGAAACACCATATATTTT. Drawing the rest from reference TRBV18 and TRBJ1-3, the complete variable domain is NAGVMQNPRHLVRRRGQEARLRCSPMKGHSHVYWYRQLPEEGLKFMVYLQKENIIDESGMPKERFSAEFPKEGPSILRIQQVVRGDSAAYFCASSLLTASSGNTIYFGEGSWLTVV.

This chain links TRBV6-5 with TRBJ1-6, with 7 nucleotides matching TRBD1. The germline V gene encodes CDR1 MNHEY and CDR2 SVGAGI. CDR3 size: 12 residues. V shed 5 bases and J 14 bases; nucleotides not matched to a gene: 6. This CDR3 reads CASSQTGTALHF. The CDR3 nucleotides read TGTGCCAGCAGTCAGACCGGGACAGCCCTCCACTTT.

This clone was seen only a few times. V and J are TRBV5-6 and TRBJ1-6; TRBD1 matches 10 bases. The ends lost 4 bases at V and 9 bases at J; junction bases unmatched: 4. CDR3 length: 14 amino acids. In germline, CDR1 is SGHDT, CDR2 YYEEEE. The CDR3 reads CASSRRDRGSPLHF. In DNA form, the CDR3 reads TGTGCCAGCAGCCGACGGGACAGGGGTTCACCCCTCCACTTT.

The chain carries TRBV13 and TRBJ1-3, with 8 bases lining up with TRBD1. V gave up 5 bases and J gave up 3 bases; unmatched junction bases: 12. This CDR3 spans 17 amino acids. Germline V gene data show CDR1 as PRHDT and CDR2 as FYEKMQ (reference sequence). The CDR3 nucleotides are TGTGCCAGCAGCGAGGCCCGGACAGGGCTTTATGGAAACACCATATATTTT. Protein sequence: CASSEARTGLYGNTIYF.

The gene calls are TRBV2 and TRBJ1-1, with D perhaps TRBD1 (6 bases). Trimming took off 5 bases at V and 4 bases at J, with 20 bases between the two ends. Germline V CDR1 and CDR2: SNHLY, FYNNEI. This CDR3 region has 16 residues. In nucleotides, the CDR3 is TGTGCCAGCAGTCACCCATTACTGGACAGTAGCACTGAAGCTTTCTTT. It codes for CASSHPLLDSSTEAFF. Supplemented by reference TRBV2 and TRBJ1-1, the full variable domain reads EPEVTQTPSHQVTQMGQEVILRCVPISNHLYFYWYRQILGQKVEFLVSFYNNEISEKSEIFDDQFSVERPDGSNFTLKIRSTKLEDSAMYFCASSHPLLDSSTEAFFGQGTRLTVV.